The clone carrying this TCR beta chain was seen more than once but under ten times. Antigen unknown. The source of the sample is a study of blood T cells in healthy people across ages. Looked up from germline, CDR1 is SGHKS and CDR2 is YYEKEE (reference sequence). The CDR3 runs 15 residues. The V end lost 4 bases, the J end lost 2 bases, and 16 bases lay between the germline ends. Alongside a J-beta primer mix, a sample-barcoded 5' primer served in a second PCR lasting roughly 6 to 11 cycles. TCRdb called the 5' RACE reads again in MiXCR, with one record for every CDR3 protein. The table has around 1.5 million distinct CDR3 sequences, 55% to 75% seen once; the top ten hold about 6.3%. General study points: It was the long-lived donors that had more naive CD4+ cells and higher diversity than aged donors.

Ranging in age from roughly 6 to 100, the donors were healthy Caucasian individuals from Russia. This receptor was identified in a man in his late teens or twenties in good health. J is TRBJ2-7 and V is TRBV5-5; no definite D call. Sequenced: blood. The CDR3 DNA follows: TGTGCCAGCAGCCTTTCCGGGTTCTTGGCCTACGAGCAGTACTTC. Residues: CASSLSGFLAYEQYF.